This T cell receptor (beta chain) was sequenced during a study of technical replicates of blood from a few donors. Data came from immunoSEQ multiplex PCR; TCRdb stores just in-frame clones and leaves some out. The table has about 80,000 clones, roughly 97% seen once. Germline V gene data show CDR1 as SGHVS and CDR2 as FQNEAQ. This CDR3 is 15 amino acids long. The V and J ends lost 0 bases and 5 bases, in that order; junction bases with no gene match: 5. The rearrangement joins TRBV7-8 to TRBJ2-7; 9 bases line up with TRBD1. Sequencing input: T cells isolated from PBMCs. The source of this sequence is a human donor in good health. CDR3 sequence: CASSLAPDRGHEQYF. The CDR3, as DNA: TGTGCCAGCAGCTTAGCGCCGGACAGGGGCCACGAGCAGTACTTC.